Listed below are T cell receptor beta chains from one sample, sequenced in a study of cytomegalovirus exposure and HLA in healthy donors. TCRdb's copy holds only in-frame clones and misses some; the assay was immunoSEQ multiplex PCR. The sample carries roughly 100,000 clones, roughly three quarters recorded once. The specimen sequenced was PBMCs. The origin of the receptors is a woman aged 18-29 years in good health and CMV-seropositive. CDR3s include the opening cysteine and the closing phenylalanine or tryptophan. The D gene is left open where the match is weak. The size field is filled for only some rows; it gives once, few, many or a size class.

TRBD2	TRBV6-5	.	TRBJ2-7	CASSYNREGPEQYF	TGTGCCAGCAGTTATAATCGGGAGGGTCCCGAGCAGTACTTC
TRBD2	TRBV7-2	.	TRBJ2-1	CASSLGPLAGEGHEQFF	TGTGCCAGCAGCTTAGGTCCACTAGCGGGAGAAGGTCATGAGCAGTTCTTC
.	TRBV5-1	.	TRBJ2-5	CASSLEGTPQETQYF	TGCGCCAGCAGCTTGGAGGGGACTCCCCAAGAGACCCAGTACTTC
.	TRBV20-1	few	TRBJ2-5	CSADSGETQYF	TGCAGTGCGGACTCCGGGGAGACCCAGTACTTC
.	TRBV9	.	TRBJ2-5	CASSVLGGAGETQYF	TGTGCCAGCAGCGTATTAGGGGGGGCCGGCGAGACCCAGTACTTC
.	TRBV7-2	.	TRBJ1-4	CASSLAQGGGRNNEKLFF	TGTGCCAGCAGCTTAGCGCAGGGCGGGGGGCGGAACAACGAAAAACTGTTTTTT
TRBD1	TRBV4-1	.	TRBJ1-2	CASSPGTVSFTF	TGCGCCAGCAGCCCCGGGACAGTTTCTTTCACCTTC
TRBD1	TRBV11-1	few	TRBJ1-2	CASSLARGRGSYTF	TGTGCCAGCAGCTTAGCCAGGGGGCGCGGTAGCTACACCTTC
.	TRBV5-4	few	TRBJ2-1	CASTLLNVVGNEQFF	TGTGCCAGCACCCTTCTCAACGTCGTCGGCAATGAGCAGTTCTTC
.	TRBV10-2	few	TRBJ2-2	CASGWQTNTGELFF	TGCGCCAGCGGTTGGCAGACGAACACCGGGGAGCTGTTTTTT
.	TRBV5-4	.	TRBJ2-7	CASSQSSGQTYEQYF	TGTGCCAGCAGCCAAAGCTCCGGACAGACCTACGAGCAGTACTTC
.	TRBV9	.	TRBJ1-2	CASSFSTELYGYTF	TGTGCCAGCAGCTTTTCGACAGAACTCTATGGCTACACCTTC